Below are 27 T cell receptor beta chains sequenced from a single sample in a study of blood T cell repertoires in COVID-19. Assay: immunoSEQ multiplex PCR; the TCRdb copy retains only in-frame clones and omits some. The sample contains approximately 280,000 clones, around 88% of which appear only once. The sample was peripheral blood. These receptors were obtained from a woman in her 30s who had recovered from COVID-19.

The chain uses TRBV9 and TRBJ2-3, with D possibly TRBD1 on 5 matching bases. Germline V gene data show CDR1 as SGDLS and CDR2 as YYNGEE. This CDR3 is 16 amino acids long. V gave up 0 bases and J gave up 4 bases, with 15 bases separating them. CDR3 nucleotide sequence: TGTGCCAGCAGCGTAGTGTCTAGGGGTCATGCAGATACGCAGTATTTT. Protein sequence: CASSVVSRGHADTQYF.

This chain connects TRBV14 to TRBJ2-7; TRBD1 matches 11 bases. Germline loops: CDR1 SGHDN, CDR2 FVKESK. This CDR3 is built from 14 residues. Trimming at V came to 4 bases and at J to 5 bases, leaving 4 bases not matched to a gene. The CDR3 region has the DNA TGTGCCAGCAGCCGGACAGGGGGCTTAAACGAGCAGTACTTC. Translation: CASSRTGGLNEQYF.

This clone came up a few times. The junction departs from germline at one end; a sequencing error may be responsible. The rearrangement joins TRBV7-3 to TRBJ2-7; D is possibly TRBD2 (5 bases). This CDR3 region has 14 residues. Germline CDR1 reads SGHTA; CDR2 reads FQGTGA. The CDR3 here is CASSLTPGSYEQYF. The CDR3 bases are TGTGCCAGCAGCTTAACGCCGGGGAGCTACGAACAGTACTTC.

The rearrangement uses TRBV29-1 and TRBJ2-5; D uncertain. V lost 1 base to trimming and J lost 4 bases, with 13 bases between them. Germline CDR1 SQVTM, CDR2 ANQGSEA. The CDR3 is made up of 14 amino acids. CDR3 bases: TGCAGCGTTGAAGGTAGCCGTCAGTCAGAGACCCAGTACTTC. Its protein is CSVEGSRQSETQYF.

The chain employs TRBV29-1 and TRBJ1-4, with 8 bases lining up with TRBD1. Looked up from germline, CDR1 is SQVTM and CDR2 is ANQGSEA. V gave up 6 bases and J gave up 10 bases; unmatched junction bases: 7. The CDR3 runs 12 residues. CDR3 amino acids: CSVGQDEGKLFF. The CDR3 nucleotides read TGCAGCGTGGGACAGGATGAGGGAAAACTGTTTTTT.

The rearrangement links TRBV2 to TRBJ1-3, with D maybe TRBD1 (5 bases). The germline gives CDR1 SNHLY, CDR2 FYNNEI. CDR3 length: 19 residues. Trimming stripped 3 bases from V and 2 bases from J, with 23 bases between. The CDR3 loop is CASSDLPPGGGQTGNTIYF. CDR3 sequence (DNA): TGTGCCAGCAGTGATTTGCCTCCGGGTGGTGGACAAACTGGAAACACCATATATTTT. Combining the CDR3 with reference TRBV2 and TRBJ1-3 gives the whole variable domain EPEVTQTPSHQVTQMGQEVILRCVPISNHLYFYWYRQILGQKVEFLVSFYNNEISEKSEIFDDQFSVERPDGSNFTLKIRSTKLEDSAMYFCASSDLPPGGGQTGNTIYFGEGSWLTVV.

The DNA for the CDR3 is TGTGCCAGCAGTTTCCACCCGGAGGCAGACTTCTTCCCCTACGAGCAGTACTTC. Protein sequence: CASSFHPEADFFPYEQYF. The V and J genes are TRBV27 and TRBJ2-7, with a tentative D call TRBD2 (5 bases). Trimming left V 3 bases short and J 2 bases short, with 23 bases between. The germline V gene encodes CDR1 MNHEY and CDR2 SMNVEV (reference sequence). This CDR3 is 18 amino acids long.

The table lists this clone with a few counts. The rearrangement joins TRBV10-3 to TRBJ1-4; maybe TRBD1 (6 bases). This CDR3 is built from 14 residues. Trimming shortened V by 3 bases and J by 9 bases, and 14 bases separated the two germline ends. The V gene's germline CDR1 is ENHRY and CDR2 SYGVKD. The CDR3 reads CAISESYGQKKLFF. CDR3 DNA: TGTGCCATCAGTGAAAGTTACGGACAGAAAAAACTGTTTTTT.

This clone was observed a single time. The chain is built from TRBV7-2 and TRBJ1-2; no clear D gene. This CDR3 is built from 16 residues. Germline values: CDR1 SGHTA, CDR2 FQGNSA. The ends were cut back, 7 bases at V and 2 bases at J, with 20 bases in the middle. CDR3 residues: CASKTNGGASNYGYTF. CDR3 nucleotides: TGTGCCAGCAAAACTAATGGAGGCGCCAGCAACTATGGCTACACCTTC.

In this sample, this clone turned up once. The chain employs TRBV11-2 and TRBJ2-6; 7 positions match TRBD2. The CDR3 has 18 residues. Germline lookup yields CDR1 SGHAT and CDR2 FQNNGV. Trimming at V came to 0 bases and at J to 0 bases, leaving 5 bases not matched to a gene. CDR3 nucleotides: TGTGCCAGCAGCTTAGAGGGAGGGAAGAACTCTGGGGCCAACGTCCTGACTTTC. Its translation: CASSLEGGKNSGANVLTF. Looking up the rest from reference TRBV11-2 and TRBJ2-6 gives the full variable domain: EAGVAQSPRYKIIEKRQSVAFWCNPISGHATLYWYQQILGQGPKLLIQFQNNGVVDDSQLPKDRFSAERLKGVDSTLKIQPAKLEDSAVYLCASSLEGGKNSGANVLTFGAGSRLTVL.

The chain recombines TRBV6-2 or TRBV6-3 with TRBJ2-5; TRBD2 is a possible D gene (5 bases). The V end lost 5 bases, the J end lost 5 bases, and 18 bases lay between the germline ends. Per germline, CDR1 MNHEY and CDR2 SVGEGT. The CDR3 spans 15 residues. Written as DNA, the CDR3 is TGTGCCAGCAGTACTATCCGCGGGTTCCTGGAGACCCAGTACTTC. Amino acids: CASSTIRGFLETQYF.

Comment on this clone: Other DNA variants within this sample encode the same CDR3. The gene calls are TRBV6-6 and TRBJ2-1, with 7 bases identical to TRBD1. This CDR3 comprises 14 residues. Germline assignment: CDR1 MNHNY and CDR2 SVGAGI (reference sequence). J was trimmed by 4 bases and V by 2 bases; bases with no gene match: 2. In DNA form, the CDR3 reads TGTGCCAGCAGTTACCGGGACAGATACAATGAGCAGTTCTTC. This gives the protein CASSYRDRYNEQFF.

This clone was counted a single time. The rearrangement links TRBV5-1 to TRBJ2-4; 7 nucleotides match TRBD2. J lost 5 bases, V lost 5 bases, and 4 bases had no gene match. The germline gives CDR1 SGHRS, CDR2 YFSETQ. This CDR3 has 13 amino acids. The CDR3: CASSLGGENIQYF. CDR3 nucleotide sequence: TGCGCCAGCAGTCTGGGAGGGGAAAACATTCAGTACTTC.

This sequence joins TRBV27 and TRBJ2-1, with D tentatively TRBD2 (5 bases). Germline V gene sequence: CDR1 MNHEY, CDR2 SMNVEV (reference sequence). Trimming shortened V by 1 base and J by 12 bases, and 10 bases separated the two germline ends. The CDR3 totals 12 residues. The CDR3 nucleotides read TGTGCCAGCAGTTTATATGGTGGGAGGCAGTTCTTC. Its protein is CASSLYGGRQFF.

This chain joins TRBV7-8 and TRBJ2-1; D might be TRBD1 (5 bases). The CDR3 extends over 14 amino acids. V lost 8 bases and J 0 bases, leaving 11 bases between the germline ends. Looked up from germline, CDR1 is SGHVS and CDR2 is FQNEAQ. In nucleotides, the CDR3 is TGTGCCAGCGCCTCCAGGGACTCCTACAATGAGCAGTTCTTC. This gives the protein CASASRDSYNEQFF.

This chain joins TRBV28 and TRBJ1-1, with 9 bases fitting TRBD1. CDR1 and CDR2 from the germline V gene are MDHEN and SYDVKM. V lost 4 bases and J lost 3; bases outside the gene matches: 0. The CDR3 is made up of 13 amino acids. The DNA of the CDR3 is TGTGCCAGCAGTTGGACAGGGGACACTGAAGCTTTCTTT. Translating it yields CASSWTGDTEAFF.

The V and J genes are TRBV28 and TRBJ2-7; TRBD1 aligns across 7 bases. V shed 5 bases, J shed 2 bases, and the junction held 9 bases outside the gene matches. CDR1 MDHEN and CDR2 SYDVKM come from the germline V gene. The CDR3 spans 15 residues. The CDR3, as DNA: TGTGCCAGCAGTCGTCCGGGACAGAGAGCCTACGAGCAGTACTTC. As protein: CASSRPGQRAYEQYF. Full variable domain (rest looked up from reference TRBV28 and TRBJ2-7): DVKVTQSSRYLVKRTGEKVFLECVQDMDHENMFWYRQDPGLGLRLIYFSYDVKMKEKGDIPEGYSVSREKKERFSLILESASTNQTSMYLCASSRPGQRAYEQYFGPGTRLTVT.

This clone was seen more than once but under ten times. The rearrangement uses TRBV6-5 and TRBJ1-1; 7 bases are shared with TRBD1. The germline V gene encodes CDR1 MNHEY and CDR2 SVGAGI. After removal of 5 bases from V and 6 bases from J, the junction contained 6 bases not matched to a gene. The CDR3 runs to 13 residues. The CDR3 spells CASSLGTVSEAFF. CDR3 nucleotide sequence: TGTGCCAGCAGTCTCGGGACAGTCTCTGAAGCTTTCTTT.

This clone is a singleton in its sample. The J gene is TRBJ1-1, the V gene TRBV30; possible D gene TRBD1, 6 bases. Trimming shortened V by 2 bases and J by 1 base, and 8 bases separated the two germline ends. This CDR3 contains 13 residues. Germline V gene lookup returns CDR1 GTSNPN and CDR2 SVGIG (reference sequence). CDR3 DNA: TGTGCCTGGAGTCGACAGGAGAACACTGAAGCTTTCTTT. Translation: CAWSRQENTEAFF.

The table lists this clone with a count of one. V gene TRBV7-9 combines with J gene TRBJ1-5, with a weak D call TRBD1 (5 bases). Germline loops: CDR1 SEHNR, CDR2 FQNEAQ (reference sequence). CDR3 length: 14 residues. The germline V and J ends were trimmed by 5 bases and 0 bases, with 8 bases remaining between them. In DNA form, the CDR3 reads TGTGCCAGCAGCGTGGACAATAGCAATCAGCCCCAGCATTTT. Translated: CASSVDNSNQPQHF.

The rearrangement joins TRBV6-5 to TRBJ2-7, with 8 bases identical to TRBD2. CDR1 and CDR2 from the germline V gene are MNHEY and SVGAGI. There are 14 residues in the CDR3. V dropped 10 bases and J dropped 1; count of bases not matched to a gene: 9. This CDR3 reads CATAREGESYEQYF. The CDR3 bases are TGTGCCACCGCCCGGGAGGGAGAGTCCTACGAGCAGTACTTC.

The chain joins TRBV5-1 to TRBJ1-1, with TRBD1 as a possible D gene (6 bases). V was cut by 5 bases and J by 1 base, with 9 bases left in between. This CDR3 has 13 amino acids. The V gene's germline CDR1 is SGHRS and CDR2 YFSETQ. CDR3 coding DNA: TGCGCCAGCAGGGAGACAGGGAACACTGAAGCTTTCTTT. Residues: CASRETGNTEAFF.

The chain links TRBV5-6 to TRBJ2-1, with a weak D call TRBD2 (7 bases). Trimming stripped 1 base from V and 0 bases from J, with 14 bases between. In germline, CDR1 is SGHDT, CDR2 YYEEEE. The CDR3 covers 17 residues. CDR3 bases: TGTGCCAGCAGCTTGAGGAGGGGGGGAAGCTCCTACAATGAGCAGTTCTTC. Translated: CASSLRRGGSSYNEQFF.

The rearrangement joins TRBV9 to TRBJ1-6; D unclear. Germline V gene sequence: CDR1 SGDLS, CDR2 YYNGEE. This CDR3 is 15 amino acids long. Trimming pared 2 bases from V and 0 bases from J, leaving 6 bases between. The CDR3 DNA is TGTGCCAGCAGCGTCGGAGACTCCTATAATTCACCCCTCCACTTT. Translating it yields CASSVGDSYNSPLHF.

This chain connects TRBV19 to TRBJ1-5; 7 bases are a match to TRBD1. V was pared by 6 bases and J by 0 bases, with 11 bases of the junction left unmatched. Germline CDR1 and CDR2: LNHDA and SQIVND (reference sequence). The CDR3 spans 17 residues. The chain's CDR3 is CASSRGQPNYSNQPQHF. In DNA, the CDR3 is TGTGCCAGTAGCCGGGGACAGCCAAACTATAGCAATCAGCCCCAGCATTTT.

This clone was picked up one time. V usage is TRBV14 and J usage is TRBJ1-1; 12 bases match TRBD1. Germline assignment: CDR1 SGHDN and CDR2 FVKESK. With 2 bases clipped from V and 8 bases from J, the junction kept 6 bases outside the gene matches. The CDR3 has 15 residues. CDR3 in amino acids: CASSQMGQGAKEAFF. DNA of the CDR3: TGTGCCAGCAGCCAAATGGGACAGGGGGCTAAAGAAGCTTTCTTT.

The genes are TRBV12-3 or TRBV12-4 and TRBJ1-5, with 7 bases aligning to TRBD1. This CDR3 comprises 13 residues. The ends lost 7 bases at V and 9 bases at J; junction bases unmatched: 9. CDR3 sequence (DNA): TGTGCCAGCACCCCAGGGGGTAATAGGCCCCAGCATTTT. Its translation: CASTPGGNRPQHF.